This T cell receptor (beta chain) was found in a study of beta chain features in type 1 diabetes. Study-level results: A definitive answer on HLA type influencing TCRB rearrangement was not reached here. Shorter TCRB CDR3s, moderately but significantly so, were found in Type 1 diabetes patients in all four CD4+ subsets. In the patient group, naive, central memory and Treg TCRB repertoires seemed more alike than in the healthy donor group.

This CDR3 region has 14 residues. V gave up 0 bases and J gave up 1 base, with 7 bases separating them. Germline CDR1 MGHRA, CDR2 YSYEKL. The isolated RNA, all of it, was reverse transcribed, so expressed TCRB transcripts were what got sequenced. The method was immunoSEQ multiplex PCR; TCRdb's version includes in-frame clones alone and lacks a portion of them. The sample contains 150,000 to 200,000 clones, approximately 9.1% of which appear only once. Based on CD45RO/CCR7/CD25/CD127/CD95/CD27, CD4+ regulatory, stem cell-like memory, naive and central memory cells were sorted. This clone appeared many times. The antigen remains undetermined.

The sample was central memory CD4+ T cells from blood. The receptor comes from a woman in her 30s with type 1 diabetes. The genes are TRBV4-1 and TRBJ2-7; D gene ambiguous. Here the CDR3 DNA reads TGCGCCAGCAGCCAAGATATCGAGTCCTACGAGCAGTACTTC. Translating gives CASSQDIESYEQYF.